This TCR beta chain was sequenced in a study of T cell repertoires in cytomegalovirus infection. TCRdb processed the reads anew with MiXCR; each CDR3 protein has one entry. Here the sample spans about 740,000 distinct CDR3 sequences, roughly 36% being singletons. This clonotype was seen more than once but under ten times. Its cognate antigen is unknown. The ends lost 5 bases at V and 1 base at J; junction bases unmatched: 8. The CDR3 is made up of 16 amino acids. Overall study results and limits: CMV-specific TCR beta clonotypes restricted by HLA-C were the ones dominating the ex vivo response.

The rearrangement joins TRBV12-3 or TRBV12-4 to TRBJ2-5; TRBD2 matches 9 bases. Material: PBMCs. The source of this sequence is a human donor in good health (CMV status not recorded). Some clones in this sample may be carry-over from other donors' samples. The CDR3 here is CASSRRAGGPQETQYF. The CDR3 region has the DNA TGTGCCAGCAGTAGGCGAGCGGGGGGCCCCCAAGAGACCCAGTACTTC.